Included here is one T cell receptor (beta chain) sequence, with context. The sample belongs to a study of T cells in localized non-small cell lung cancer. Profiled with immunoSEQ multiplex PCR; TCRdb holds only in-frame clones, not every one. The sample contains around 20,000 clones, about 89% of which appear only once. This specimen was peripheral blood, taken before any cancer treatment. This TCR derives from a man aged 40 to 70 with stage I lung adenocarcinoma.

CDR3 DNA sequence: TGTGCCAGTAGTAGGGGGGCTGGGGCCAACGTCCTGACTTTC. This encodes CASSRGAGANVLTF. The chain uses TRBV19 and TRBJ2-6; the D gene is possibly TRBD2 (6 bases). The V gene's germline CDR1 is LNHDA and CDR2 SQIVND (reference sequence). This CDR3 is 14 amino acids long. V was trimmed by 4 bases and J by 2 bases, leaving 6 bases between them.